What follows are 2 T cell receptor beta chains derived from one specimen sequenced in a study of CD4+ T cells in melanoma (dated by TCRdb to between 2020 and 2023). Receptor amplification or capture employed the immunoSEQ multiplex PCR assay. In TCRdb, the immuneACCESS table is reduced to in-frame sequences with V and J assigned. These tables do not hold every clone; where another copy was compared, an unresolved V gene accounts for under half, and the others remain unexplained. The table for this sample lists more than 7,000 clones; around 71% of them were counted only once. Of the sample, around 17% falls within the top ten clones. Sample: cells from a culture (not recorded whether cultured in vitro). These receptors were obtained from a human donor with melanoma.

V is TRBV4-1 and J is TRBJ1-5; TRBD1 aligns across 9 bases. CDR3 length: 17 amino acids. CDR1 is MGHRA and CDR2 is YSYEKL in the germline V gene. Trimming at V came to 4 bases and at J to 6 bases, leaving 13 bases not matched to a gene. CDR3 amino acids: CASSPSSGTGRGQPQHF. The CDR3 nucleotides read TGCGCCAGCAGCCCTTCATCCGGGACAGGGCGGGGTCAGCCCCAGCATTTT.

The genes are TRBV30 and TRBJ1-2; D possibly corresponds to TRBD1 (5 bases). The CDR3 has 14 amino acids. CDR1 and CDR2 from the germline V gene are GTSNPN and SVGIG (reference sequence). V was shortened by 2 bases and J by 7 bases, with 17 bases between the two germline ends. The DNA of the CDR3 is TGTGCCTGGAGTCGGGGGGGAGCTTCCGGTGGCTACACCTTC. Its translation is CAWSRGGASGGYTF.